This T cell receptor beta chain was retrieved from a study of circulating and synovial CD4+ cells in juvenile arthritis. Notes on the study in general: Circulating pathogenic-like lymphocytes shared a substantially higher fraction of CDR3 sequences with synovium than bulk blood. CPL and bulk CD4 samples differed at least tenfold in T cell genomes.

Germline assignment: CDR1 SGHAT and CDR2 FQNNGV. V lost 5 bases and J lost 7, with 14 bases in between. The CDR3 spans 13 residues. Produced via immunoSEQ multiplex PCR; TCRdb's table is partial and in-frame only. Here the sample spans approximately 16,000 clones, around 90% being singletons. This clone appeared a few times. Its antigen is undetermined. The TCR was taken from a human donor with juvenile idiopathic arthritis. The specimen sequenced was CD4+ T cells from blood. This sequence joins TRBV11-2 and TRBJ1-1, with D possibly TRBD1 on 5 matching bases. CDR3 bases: TGTGCCAGCAGCCCGAATACCAGGGTTGAAGCTTTCTTT. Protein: CASSPNTRVEAFF.